This passage covers 19 T cell receptor beta chains from one sample sequenced in a study of Graves' ophthalmopathy and Graves' hyperthyroidism. The authors amplified TCR beta CDR3 regions, and they did so from RNA transcripts for repertoire sequencing. Second-round multiplex PCR came after a first-round RT-PCR that employed HTBI primers. TCRdb processed the multiplex PCR reads anew with MiXCR; each CDR3 protein has one entry. The sample contains about 700,000 distinct CDR3 sequences, 40% of which appear only once. The sequencing sample was made of peripheral blood. These receptors were taken from an adult man with Graves' ophthalmopathy.

This clonotype was seen many times. J is TRBJ1-1 and V is TRBV4-2; TRBD1 might be the D (6 bases). CDR3 length equals 15 residues. The germline V gene has CDR1 LGHNA and CDR2 YNFKEQ. With 0 bases removed from V and 11 bases from J, the gap between germline ends came to 19 bases. In nucleotides, the CDR3 is TGTGCCAGCAGCCAAGATCTTGGGGGGGCTAAGGAGGCTTTCTTT. This sequence encodes CASSQDLGGAKEAFF.

The rearrangement uses TRBV10-1 and TRBJ2-3; D unresolved. There are 12 residues in the CDR3. Trimming took off 6 bases at V and 11 bases at J, with 15 bases between the two ends. Germline V gene lookup returns CDR1 WNHNN and CDR2 SYGVQD (reference sequence). The DNA for the CDR3 is TGCGCCAGCAGCGAGAGACGTTTTGGGCAGTATTTT. Protein product: CASSERRFGQYF.

This clonotype occurred a few times. The rearrangement links TRBV14 to TRBJ1-2; D call uncertain. V dropped 6 bases and J dropped 5 bases, with 10 bases sitting between them. From germline, CDR1 is SGHDN and CDR2 FVKESK. The CDR3 has 12 amino acids. The CDR3 nucleotides read TGTGCCAGCAGTTTTTCCATTTATGGCTACACCTTC. The encoded protein is CASSFSIYGYTF.

The sample holds many counts of this clonotype. V gene TRBV24-1 combines with J gene TRBJ1-1, with a possible D match to TRBD1 (5 bases). The germline CDR1 and CDR2 sequences are KGHDR and SFDVKD. V lost 2 bases and J 4 bases, leaving 16 bases between the germline ends. This CDR3 has 16 residues. This chain's CDR3 is CATSDSRKGQGTEAFF. The CDR3 DNA reads as TGTGCCACCAGTGATTCCCGAAAGGGTCAGGGCACTGAAGCTTTCTTT.

J is TRBJ1-5 and V is TRBV24-1; 10 positions match TRBD1. The germline gives CDR1 KGHDR, CDR2 SFDVKD. V was pared by 6 bases and J by 6 bases, with 10 bases of the junction left unmatched. This CDR3 spans 16 amino acids. The CDR3 spells CATSNPGTGDVQPQHF. CDR3 nucleotide sequence: TGTGCCACCAGTAACCCAGGGACAGGGGATGTTCAGCCCCAGCATTTT.

In DNA form, the CDR3 reads TGTGCCAGCAGCTCCGGGACAGGGGCGGGCGAGCAGTACTTC. The encoded protein is CASSSGTGAGEQYF. V and J are TRBV7-2 and TRBJ2-7, with 10 bases identical to TRBD1. Germline CDR1 reads SGHTA; CDR2 reads FQGNSA. V dropped 4 bases and J dropped 6; count of bases not matched to a gene: 6. This CDR3 spans 14 amino acids.

This clonotype was picked up many times. The rearrangement links TRBV2 to TRBJ1-6, with D perhaps TRBD1 (5 bases). V lost 1 base to trimming and J lost 13 bases, with 17 bases between them. CDR1 SNHLY and CDR2 FYNNEI come from the germline V gene. CDR3 size: 15 residues. Written as DNA, the CDR3 is TGTGCCAGCAGTGAAGAACCGACAGTCGCGGGCCCCCTCCACTTT. Translating it yields CASSEEPTVAGPLHF.

This CDR3 reads CASSLSQTQYF. CDR3 DNA: TGTGCCAGCAGCTTGTCGCAGACCCAGTACTTC. The gene calls are TRBV2 and TRBJ2-5, with no clear D. The V end lost 6 bases, the J end lost 6 bases, and 8 bases lay between the germline ends. The CDR3 spans 11 residues. Germline V gene sequence: CDR1 SNHLY, CDR2 FYNNEI.

The rearrangement uses TRBV10-2 and TRBJ1-6; no clear D gene. Germline values: CDR1 WSHSY, CDR2 SAAADI. The CDR3 spans 14 residues. Trimming cost V 0 bases and J 7 bases, with 7 bases left between them. The CDR3 sequence is CASSESGDNSPLHF. CDR3 DNA: TGCGCCAGCAGTGAGTCAGGAGACAATTCACCCCTCCACTTT.

Comments on this clonotype: A much bigger clone sits one base away, suggesting this may be a read error. V usage is TRBV11-2 and J usage is TRBJ1-4; 9 nucleotides line up with TRBD1. The CDR3 spans 15 residues. Trimming at V came to 5 bases and at J to 8 bases, leaving 9 bases not matched to a gene. Germline CDR1 reads SGHAT; CDR2 reads FQNNGV. CDR3 DNA sequence: TGTGCCAGCAGCCCCCGGGACAGGGTGGGCGAAAAACTGTTTTTT. It codes for CASSPRDRVGEKLFF.

V gene TRBV5-4 combines with J gene TRBJ2-2; TRBD1 agrees at 8 bases. Germline loops: CDR1 SGHNT, CDR2 YYREEE (reference sequence). Germline trimming cut 4 bases from V and 2 bases from J; bases unmatched to any gene: 13. This CDR3 is 18 amino acids long. The CDR3 here is CASSVDLPGQGNTGELFF. The CDR3 DNA sequence: TGTGCCAGCAGCGTTGACCTCCCCGGACAGGGAAACACCGGGGAGCTGTTTTTT. The full variable domain, its missing parts supplied by reference TRBV5-4 and TRBJ2-2, is ETGVTQSPTHLIKTRGQQVTLRCSSQSGHNTVSWYQQALGQGPQFIFQYYREEENGRGNFPPRFSGLQFPNYSSELNVNALELDDSALYLCASSVDLPGQGNTGELFFGEGSRLTVL.

This clonotype is a singleton in its sample. The V gene is TRBV15, the J gene TRBJ2-2; maybe TRBD2 (7 bases). This CDR3 is built from 13 residues. Germline CDR1 is LNHNV and CDR2 is YYDKDF (reference sequence). The CDR3 DNA follows: TGTGCGGCGGGGGCCCTGAACACCGGGGAGCTGTTTTTT. Its protein product is CAAGALNTGELFF.

The rearrangement uses TRBV5-1 and TRBJ2-2; TRBD2 matches at 7 bases. The ends lost 3 bases at V and 1 base at J; junction bases unmatched: 3. The CDR3 has 15 residues. Germline assignment: CDR1 SGHRS and CDR2 YFSETQ. The CDR3, as DNA: TGCGCCAGCAGCTCGGCGGGGGTGAACACCGGGGAGCTGTTTTTT. Protein: CASSSAGVNTGELFF.

The chain uses TRBV10-3 and TRBJ1-4, with D possibly matching TRBD1 (5 bases). CDR1 and CDR2 from the germline V gene are ENHRY and SYGVKD. This CDR3 contains 16 residues. The V end was cut by 10 bases, the J end by 5 bases, with 23 bases between. Here the CDR3 DNA reads TGTGCCAGCAACCTCGGGACGATCGGGAACAATGAAAAACTGTTTTTT. Amino acid sequence: CASNLGTIGNNEKLFF.

V gene TRBV29-1 combines with J gene TRBJ2-7; D remains ambiguous. V lost 4 bases and J lost 3, with 13 bases in between. This CDR3 comprises 13 residues. The V gene's germline CDR1 is SQVTM and CDR2 ANQGSEA. DNA for the CDR3: TGCAGCGTTGCATTTAGGGCAGACTACGAGCAGTACTTC. This codes for CSVAFRADYEQYF.

The table lists this clonotype with many counts. This chain joins TRBV7-9 and TRBJ1-4; D unclear. Germline V gene lookup returns CDR1 SEHNR and CDR2 FQNEAQ (reference sequence). V lost 5 bases to trimming and J lost 5 bases, with 15 bases between them. The CDR3 is made up of 15 amino acids. CDR3 sequence: CASSPRGGLNEKLFF. Here the CDR3 DNA reads TGTGCCAGCAGCCCCCGGGGAGGGTTGAATGAAAAACTGTTTTTT.

The chain couples TRBV2 to TRBJ2-7; 7 positions agree with TRBD1. Losses at the gene ends were 8 bases for V and 5 bases for J; bases not matched to a gene: 12. The V gene's germline CDR1 is SNHLY and CDR2 FYNNEI. The CDR3 length is 14 residues. CDR3 coding DNA: TGTGCCAGCCTTAGGGACAGCCTCTCGGACGAGCAGTACTTC. Protein product: CASLRDSLSDEQYF.

This clonotype was counted ten times or more. The chain links TRBV7-2 to TRBJ1-2; 7 nucleotides align to TRBD1. This CDR3 spans 14 amino acids. The V and J ends lost 4 bases and 5 bases, in that order; junction bases with no gene match: 7. Germline values: CDR1 SGHTA, CDR2 FQGNSA. The CDR3 sequence is CASSSEDRFYGYTF. CDR3 nucleotides: TGTGCCAGCAGCTCAGAGGACAGGTTTTATGGCTACACCTTC.

This clonotype was picked up a small number of times. This chain links TRBV20-1 with TRBJ2-7; 9 nucleotides align to TRBD1. Germline V gene sequence: CDR1 DFQATT, CDR2 SNEGSKA (reference sequence). The CDR3 is 16 residues long. Trimming removed 3 bases from V and 0 bases from J; junction bases left unmatched: 9. CDR3 DNA sequence: TGCAGTGCTAGTCTATCTGGGGACAGGGCCTCCTACGAGCAGTACTTC. Its protein product is CSASLSGDRASYEQYF.